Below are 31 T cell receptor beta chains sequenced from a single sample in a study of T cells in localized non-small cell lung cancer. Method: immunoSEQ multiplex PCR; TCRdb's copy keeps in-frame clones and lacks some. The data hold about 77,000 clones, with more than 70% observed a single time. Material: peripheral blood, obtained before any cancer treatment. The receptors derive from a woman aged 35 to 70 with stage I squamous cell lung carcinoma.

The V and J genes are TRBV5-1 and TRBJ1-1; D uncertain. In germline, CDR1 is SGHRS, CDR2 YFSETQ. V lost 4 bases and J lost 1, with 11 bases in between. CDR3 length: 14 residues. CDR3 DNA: TGCGCCAGCAGCCGAAGGACCGGGAACACTGAAGCTTTCTTT. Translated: CASSRRTGNTEAFF. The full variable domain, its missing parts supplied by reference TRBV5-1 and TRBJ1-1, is KAGVTQTPRYLIKTRGQQVTLSCSPISGHRSVSWYQQTPGQGLQFLFEYFSETQRNKGNFPGRFSGRQFSNSRSEMNVSTLELGDSALYLCASSRRTGNTEAFFGQGTRLTVV.

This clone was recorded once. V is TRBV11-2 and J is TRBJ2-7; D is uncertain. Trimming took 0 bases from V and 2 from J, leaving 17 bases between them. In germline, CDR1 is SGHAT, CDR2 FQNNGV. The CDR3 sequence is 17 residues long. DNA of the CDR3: TGTGCCAGCAGCTTAGATCGGAATGGGATTTTTACCTACGAGCAGTACTTC. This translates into CASSLDRNGIFTYEQYF.

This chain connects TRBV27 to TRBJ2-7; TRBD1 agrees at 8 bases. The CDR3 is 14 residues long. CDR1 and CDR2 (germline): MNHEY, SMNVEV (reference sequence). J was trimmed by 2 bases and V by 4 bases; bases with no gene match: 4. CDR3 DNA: TGTGCCAGCAGTTCGGGACAGGCACCCTACGAGCAGTACTTC. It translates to CASSSGQAPYEQYF.

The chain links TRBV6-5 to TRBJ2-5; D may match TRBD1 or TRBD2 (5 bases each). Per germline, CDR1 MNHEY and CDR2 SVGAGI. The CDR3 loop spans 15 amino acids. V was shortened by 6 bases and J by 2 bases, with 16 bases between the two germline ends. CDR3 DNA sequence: TGTGCCAGCAGCCGCTCTCGGGGCCCACAAGAGACCCAGTACTTC. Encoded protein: CASSRSRGPQETQYF.

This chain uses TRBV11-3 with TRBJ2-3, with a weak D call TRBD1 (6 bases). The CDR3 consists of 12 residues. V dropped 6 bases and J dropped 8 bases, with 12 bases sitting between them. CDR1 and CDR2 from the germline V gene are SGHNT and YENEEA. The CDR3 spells CASRAGDGTQYF. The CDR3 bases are TGTGCCAGCAGAGCAGGGGATGGTACGCAGTATTTT.

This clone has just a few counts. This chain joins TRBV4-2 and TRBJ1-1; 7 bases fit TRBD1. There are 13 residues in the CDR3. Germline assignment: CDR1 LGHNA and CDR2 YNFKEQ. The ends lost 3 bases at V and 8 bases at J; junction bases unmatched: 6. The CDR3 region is CASSQVGDREAFF. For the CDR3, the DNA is TGTGCCAGCAGCCAGGTGGGGGACAGAGAAGCTTTCTTT.

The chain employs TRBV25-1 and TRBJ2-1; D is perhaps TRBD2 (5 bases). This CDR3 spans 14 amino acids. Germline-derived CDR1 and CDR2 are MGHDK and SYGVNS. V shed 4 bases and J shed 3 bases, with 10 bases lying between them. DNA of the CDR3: TGTGCCAGCAGTGGTCAGCGGAACTACAATGAGCAGTTCTTC. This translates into CASSGQRNYNEQFF.

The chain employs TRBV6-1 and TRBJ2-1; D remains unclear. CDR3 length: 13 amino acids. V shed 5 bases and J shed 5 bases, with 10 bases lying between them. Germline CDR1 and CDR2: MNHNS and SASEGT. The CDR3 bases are TGTGCCAGCAGTATGGCCCCTAACAATGAGCAGTTCTTC. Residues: CASSMAPNNEQFF.

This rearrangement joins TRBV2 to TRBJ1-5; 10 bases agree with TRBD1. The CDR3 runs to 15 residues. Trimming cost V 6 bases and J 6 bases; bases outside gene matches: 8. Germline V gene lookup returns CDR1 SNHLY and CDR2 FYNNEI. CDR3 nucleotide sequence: TGTGCCAGCAGACCTGACAGGGGGCTTGGTCAGCCCCAGCATTTT. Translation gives CASRPDRGLGQPQHF.

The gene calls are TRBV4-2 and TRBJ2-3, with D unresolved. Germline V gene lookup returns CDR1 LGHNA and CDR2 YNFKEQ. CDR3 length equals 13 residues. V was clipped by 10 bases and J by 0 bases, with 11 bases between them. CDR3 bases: TGTGCCACTTCGGACGTCAGCACAGATACGCAGTATTTT. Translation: CATSDVSTDTQYF.

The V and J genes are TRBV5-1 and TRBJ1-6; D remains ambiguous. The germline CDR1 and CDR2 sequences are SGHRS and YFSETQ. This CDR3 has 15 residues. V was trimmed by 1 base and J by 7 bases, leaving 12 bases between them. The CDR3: CASSLTYLGNSPLHF. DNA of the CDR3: TGCGCCAGCAGCTTGACATACCTAGGGAATTCACCCCTCCACTTT.

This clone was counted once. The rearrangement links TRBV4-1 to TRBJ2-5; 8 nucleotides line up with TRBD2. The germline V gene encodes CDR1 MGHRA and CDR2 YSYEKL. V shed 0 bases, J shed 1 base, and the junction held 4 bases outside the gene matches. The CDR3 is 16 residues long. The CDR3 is CASSQDLAGGQETQYF. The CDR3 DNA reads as TGCGCCAGCAGCCAAGATCTTGCGGGGGGCCAAGAGACCCAGTACTTC.

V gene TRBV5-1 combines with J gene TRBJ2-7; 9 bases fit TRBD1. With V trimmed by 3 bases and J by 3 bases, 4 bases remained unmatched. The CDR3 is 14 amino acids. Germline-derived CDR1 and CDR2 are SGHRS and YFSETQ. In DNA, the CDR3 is TGCGCCAGCAGCTCGGGACAGGGAGGCTACGAGCAGTACTTC. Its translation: CASSSGQGGYEQYF.

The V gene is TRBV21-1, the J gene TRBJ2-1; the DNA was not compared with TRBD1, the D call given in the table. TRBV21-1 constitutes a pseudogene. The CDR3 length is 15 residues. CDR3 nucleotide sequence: TGTGCCAGCAGCCCTATGGCGCAGGGGGAGCATGAGCAGTTCTTC. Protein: CASSPMAQGEHEQFF.

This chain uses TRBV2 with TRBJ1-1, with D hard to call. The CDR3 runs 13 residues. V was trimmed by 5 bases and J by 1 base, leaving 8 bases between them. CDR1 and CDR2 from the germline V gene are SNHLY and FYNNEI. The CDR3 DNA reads TGTGCCAGCAGTTGGACGGAGAACACTGAAGCTTTCTTT. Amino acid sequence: CASSWTENTEAFF.

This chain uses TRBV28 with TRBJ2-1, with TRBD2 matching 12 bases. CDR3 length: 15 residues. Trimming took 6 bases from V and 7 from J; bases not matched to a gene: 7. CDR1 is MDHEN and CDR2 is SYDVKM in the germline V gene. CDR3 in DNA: TGTGCCAGCAGCCCGACTAGCGGGGGAGTTAATGAGCAGTTCTTC. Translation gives CASSPTSGGVNEQFF.

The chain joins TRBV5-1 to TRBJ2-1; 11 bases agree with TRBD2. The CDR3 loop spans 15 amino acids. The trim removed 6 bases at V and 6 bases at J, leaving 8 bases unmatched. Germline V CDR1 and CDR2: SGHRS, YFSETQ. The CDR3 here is CASNLNLAGGNEQFF. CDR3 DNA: TGCGCCAGCAATTTAAACCTAGCGGGGGGCAATGAGCAGTTCTTC.

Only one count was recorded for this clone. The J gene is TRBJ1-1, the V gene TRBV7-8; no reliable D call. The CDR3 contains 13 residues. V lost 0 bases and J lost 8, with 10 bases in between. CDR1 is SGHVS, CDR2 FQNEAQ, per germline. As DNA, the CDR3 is TGTGCCAGCAGCTTAGCGCTGGAGTTGGAAGCTTTCTTT. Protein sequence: CASSLALELEAFF.

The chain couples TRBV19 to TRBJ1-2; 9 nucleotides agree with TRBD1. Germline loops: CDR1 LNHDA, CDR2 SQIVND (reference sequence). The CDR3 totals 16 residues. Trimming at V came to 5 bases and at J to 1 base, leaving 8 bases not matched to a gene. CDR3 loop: CASSPQGTGYNYGYTF. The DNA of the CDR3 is TGTGCCAGTAGTCCCCAGGGGACAGGGTATAACTATGGCTACACCTTC.

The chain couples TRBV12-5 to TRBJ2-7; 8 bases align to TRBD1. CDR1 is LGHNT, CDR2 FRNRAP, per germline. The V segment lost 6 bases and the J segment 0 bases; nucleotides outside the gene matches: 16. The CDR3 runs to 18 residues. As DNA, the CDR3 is TGTGCTAGTGGACGTGGACAGGGCATACTATCGGGCTCCTACGAGCAGTACTTC. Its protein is CASGRGQGILSGSYEQYF.

CDR3 nucleotide sequence: TGTGCCAGTAGTAGGGGGGCCCCCTACGAGCAGTACTTC. Its protein is CASSRGAPYEQYF. The genes are TRBV19 and TRBJ2-7, with D perhaps matching TRBD1 or TRBD2 (6 bases each). V lost 4 bases, J lost 2 bases, and 9 bases lay in between. The CDR3 is 13 amino acids. The germline gives CDR1 LNHDA, CDR2 SQIVND (reference sequence).

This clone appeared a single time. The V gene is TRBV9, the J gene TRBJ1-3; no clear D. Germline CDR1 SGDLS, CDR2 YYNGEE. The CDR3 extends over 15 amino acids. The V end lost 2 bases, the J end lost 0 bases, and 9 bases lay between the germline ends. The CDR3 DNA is TGTGCCAGCAGCGTCGGCGGTCTCTCTGGAAACACCATATATTTT. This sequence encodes CASSVGGLSGNTIYF. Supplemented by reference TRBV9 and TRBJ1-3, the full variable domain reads DSGVTQTPKHLITATGQRVTLRCSPRSGDLSVYWYQQSLDQGLQFLIQYYNGEERAKGNILERFSAQQFPDLHSELNLSSLELGDSALYFCASSVGGLSGNTIYFGEGSWLTVV.

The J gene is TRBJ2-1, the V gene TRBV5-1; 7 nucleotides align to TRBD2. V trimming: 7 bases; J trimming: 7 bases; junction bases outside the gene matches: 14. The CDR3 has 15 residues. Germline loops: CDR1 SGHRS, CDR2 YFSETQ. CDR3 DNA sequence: TGCGCCAGCGGTTCCGGTGGCGGGGGACGGAATGAGCAGTTCTTC. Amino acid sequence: CASGSGGGGRNEQFF.

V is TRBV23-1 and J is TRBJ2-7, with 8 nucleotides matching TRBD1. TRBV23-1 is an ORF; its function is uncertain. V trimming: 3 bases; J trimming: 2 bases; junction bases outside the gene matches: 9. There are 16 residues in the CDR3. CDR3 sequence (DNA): TGCGCCAGCAGTCACCCCGACAGGGGACAAACCTACGAGCAGTACTTC. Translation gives CASSHPDRGQTYEQYF.

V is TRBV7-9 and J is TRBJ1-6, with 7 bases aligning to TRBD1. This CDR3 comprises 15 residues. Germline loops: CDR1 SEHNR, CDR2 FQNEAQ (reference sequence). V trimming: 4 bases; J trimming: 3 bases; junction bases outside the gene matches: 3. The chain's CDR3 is CASSSGDSYNSPLHF. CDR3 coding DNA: TGTGCCAGCAGCTCCGGGGACAGCTATAATTCACCCCTCCACTTT. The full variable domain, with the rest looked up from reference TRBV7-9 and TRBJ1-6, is DTGVSQNPRHKITKRGQNVTFRCDPISEHNRLYWYRQTLGQGPEFLTYFQNEAQLEKSRLLSDRFSAERPKGSFSTLEIQRTEQGDSAMYLCASSSGDSYNSPLHFGNGTRLTVT.

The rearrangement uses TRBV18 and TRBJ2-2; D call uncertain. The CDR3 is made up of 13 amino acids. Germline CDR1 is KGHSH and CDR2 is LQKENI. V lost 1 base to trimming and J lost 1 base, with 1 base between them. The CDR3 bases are TGTGCCAGCTCACCACTGAACACCGGGGAGCTGTTTTTT. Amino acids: CASSPLNTGELFF.

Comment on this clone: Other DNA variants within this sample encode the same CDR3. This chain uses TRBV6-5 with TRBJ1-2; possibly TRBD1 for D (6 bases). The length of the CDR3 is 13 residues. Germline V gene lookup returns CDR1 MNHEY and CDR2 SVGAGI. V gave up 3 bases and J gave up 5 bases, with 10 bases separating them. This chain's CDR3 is CASSYKGGYGYTF. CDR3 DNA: TGTGCCAGCAGTTATAAAGGGGGTTATGGCTACACCTTC.

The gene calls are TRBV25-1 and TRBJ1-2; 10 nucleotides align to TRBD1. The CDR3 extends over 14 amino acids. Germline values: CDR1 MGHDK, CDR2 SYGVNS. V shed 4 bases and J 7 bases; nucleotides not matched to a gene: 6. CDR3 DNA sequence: TGTGCCAGCAGTGCAGACAGGGGGCTGGGTGGCTACACCTTC. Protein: CASSADRGLGGYTF.

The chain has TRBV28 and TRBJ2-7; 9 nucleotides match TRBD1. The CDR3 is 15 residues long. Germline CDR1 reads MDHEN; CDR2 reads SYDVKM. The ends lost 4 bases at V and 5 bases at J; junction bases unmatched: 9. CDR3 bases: TGTGCCAGCAGTTCTTCCGGGACAGGGATCCACGAGCAGTACTTC. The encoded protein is CASSSSGTGIHEQYF.

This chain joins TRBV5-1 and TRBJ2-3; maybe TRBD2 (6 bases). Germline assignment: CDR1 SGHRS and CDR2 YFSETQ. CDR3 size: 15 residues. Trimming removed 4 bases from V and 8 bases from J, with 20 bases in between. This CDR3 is CASSARDSRGATQYF. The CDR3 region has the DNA TGCGCCAGCAGCGCCCGGGACTCGCGGGGTGCTACGCAGTATTTT.

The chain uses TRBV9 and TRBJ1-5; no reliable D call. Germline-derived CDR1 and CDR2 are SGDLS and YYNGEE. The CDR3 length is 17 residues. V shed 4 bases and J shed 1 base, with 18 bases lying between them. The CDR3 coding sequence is TGTGCCAGCAGCACCCCTTGGGGAGAGTCGAGCAATCAGCCCCAGCATTTT. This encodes CASSTPWGESSNQPQHF. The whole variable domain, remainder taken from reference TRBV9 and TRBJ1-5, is DSGVTQTPKHLITATGQRVTLRCSPRSGDLSVYWYQQSLDQGLQFLIQYYNGEERAKGNILERFSAQQFPDLHSELNLSSLELGDSALYFCASSTPWGESSNQPQHFGDGTRLSIL.